This T cell receptor beta chain was identified in a study of cytomegalovirus exposure and HLA in healthy donors. CDR3 length equals 14 residues. V was pared by 4 bases and J by 6 bases, with 5 bases of the junction left unmatched. Looked up from germline, CDR1 is SGHRS and CDR2 is YFSETQ. The PCR had 60 Vbeta and 13 Jbeta primers. Assay: immunoSEQ multiplex PCR; the TCRdb copy retains only in-frame clones and omits some. The sample holds around 100,000 clones; about 70% are singletons and the top ten take approximately 0.9%. J is TRBJ2-1 and V is TRBV5-1; 9 nucleotides align to TRBD1. This clonotype was obtained from a woman aged 25-40 years in good health and CMV-seronegative. Sequencing was carried out using PBMCs. This CDR3 is CASSSVDRGNEQFF. DNA of the CDR3: TGCGCCAGCAGCAGCGTGGACAGGGGCAATGAGCAGTTCTTC.